The rows below give T cell receptor beta chains drawn from one sample of a study of shared clonotypes between healthy human individuals. Data came from immunoSEQ multiplex PCR; TCRdb stores just in-frame clones and leaves some out. This sample has around 2,000,000 clones, with roughly 94% found just once. Material for sequencing was naive CD4+ T cells sorted from blood. The receptors here all came from a man between 18 and 29 years old in good health. CDR3s include the opening cysteine and the closing phenylalanine or tryptophan. A D gene is named only where the DNA matches it firmly. A clone size is listed for some rows: how often the clone was seen (once, few, many), or a class if it is expanded.

d_call	v_call	clone_size	j_call	cdr3_aa	cdr3_nt
-	TRBV4-1	-	TRBJ1-5	CASSQISIRDIYQPQHF	TGCGCCAGCAGCCAAATTTCTATCCGGGACATATATCAGCCCCAGCATTTT
-	TRBV6-5	-	TRBJ1-2	CASSPGVKGYTF	TGTGCCAGCAGTCCGGGTGTTAAAGGCTACACCTTC
TRBD2	TRBV5-1	-	TRBJ2-1	CASSSERLAGGPRRLNEQFF	TGCGCCAGCAGCTCGGAAAGACTAGCGGGAGGGCCAAGGCGTCTGAATGAGCAGTTCTTC
-	TRBV5-1	-	TRBJ2-1	CASSLGSKGNEQFF	TGCGCCAGCAGCTTGGGGTCTAAAGGGAATGAGCAGTTCTTC
TRBD2	TRBV10-3	once	TRBJ2-5	CAISGGRVETQYF	TGTGCCATCAGTGGGGGGAGGGTGGAGACCCAGTACTTC
TRBD1	TRBV16	-	TRBJ1-2	CASSQTGTGTYGYTF	TGTGCCAGCAGCCAAACCGGGACAGGAACTTATGGCTACACCTTC
TRBD2	TRBV6-1	-	TRBJ2-1	CASRRGLAENNEQFF	TGTGCCAGCAGGAGGGGACTAGCGGAAAACAATGAGCAGTTCTTC
TRBD1	TRBV4-1	-	TRBJ1-2	CASSQEGQVLYGYTF	TGCGCCAGCAGCCAAGAGGGACAGGTCCTTTATGGCTACACCTTC
-	TRBV7-9	-	TRBJ1-2	CASSLSANYGYTF	TGTGCCAGCAGCTTATCCGCGAACTATGGCTACACCTTC
-	TRBV18	once	TRBJ2-2	CASSPNPNRALTGELFF	TGTGCCAGCTCACCTAATCCTAACAGGGCCCTCACCGGGGAGCTGTTTTTT
-	TRBV11-2	-	TRBJ2-5	CASSTGHLPYF	TGTGCCAGCAGCACAGGACACCTACCGTACTTC
-	TRBV6-1	once	TRBJ2-7	CASRAGTSFSSGLF	TGTGCCAGCAGAGCCGGGACATCGTTCTCCTCCGGCCTGTTC
TRBD1	TRBV18	-	TRBJ1-2	CASSRPEIQGAAYGYTF	TGTGCCAGCTCACGCCCCGAAATACAGGGGGCGGCCTATGGCTACACCTTC
-	TRBV5-1	-	TRBJ2-7	CASSLNGDYEQYF	TGCGCCAGCAGCCTCAATGGGGACTACGAGCAGTACTTC
TRBD2	TRBV2	-	TRBJ2-3	CASRIAGGPNTQYF	TGTGCCAGCAGGATAGCGGGGGGGCCTAATACGCAGTATTTT